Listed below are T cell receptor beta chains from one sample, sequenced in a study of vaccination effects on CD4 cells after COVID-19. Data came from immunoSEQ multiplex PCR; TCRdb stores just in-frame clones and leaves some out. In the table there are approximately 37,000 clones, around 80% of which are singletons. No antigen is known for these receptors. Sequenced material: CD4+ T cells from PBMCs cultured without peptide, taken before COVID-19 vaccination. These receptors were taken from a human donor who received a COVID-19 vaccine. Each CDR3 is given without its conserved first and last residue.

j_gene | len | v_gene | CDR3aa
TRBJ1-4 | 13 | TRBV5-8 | ASSVYREGYEKLF
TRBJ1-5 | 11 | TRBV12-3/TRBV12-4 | ASSLTGWQPQH
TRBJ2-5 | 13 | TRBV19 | ASSRNGGYGETQY
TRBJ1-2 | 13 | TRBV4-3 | ASSQVEGWGYGYT
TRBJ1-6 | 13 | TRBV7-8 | ASSLRDRSDSPLH
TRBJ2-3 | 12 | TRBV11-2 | ASSLGPSTDTQY
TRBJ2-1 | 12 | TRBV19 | ASRDPGSFNEQF
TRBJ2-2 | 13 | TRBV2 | ASSLWGPNTGELF
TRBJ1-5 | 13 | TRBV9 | ASSVGTGFGQPQH
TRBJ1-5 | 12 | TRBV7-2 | ASSLRTGDQPQH
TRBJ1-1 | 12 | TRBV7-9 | ASSLVGLLEDAF
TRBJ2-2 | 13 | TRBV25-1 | ASLPGGGSTGELF
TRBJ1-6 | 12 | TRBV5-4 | ASSFRGNNSPLH
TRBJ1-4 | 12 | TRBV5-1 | ASSLGQGGEKLF
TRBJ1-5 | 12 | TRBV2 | ASRRTVSNQPQH
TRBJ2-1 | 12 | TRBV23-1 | ASSPREPGNEQF
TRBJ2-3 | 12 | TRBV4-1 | ASSQVVFTDTQY